One sample yielded the 23 T cell receptor beta chains listed below, sequenced in a study of identifying expanded T cells in peripheral blood. TCRdb's table, derived via immunoSEQ multiplex PCR, lists solely in-frame clones and lacks some. The sample lists about 81,000 clones, about 83% occurring once. The sequencing sample was made of blood. The source is a person between 18 and 70 years old in good health.

This CDR3 is CASQDRQGETQYF. CDR3 nucleotide sequence: TGTGCCAGCCAGGACAGGCAGGGGGAGACCCAGTACTTC. The V and J genes are TRBV27 and TRBJ2-5, with 7 bases aligning to TRBD1. There are 13 residues in the CDR3. V shed 8 bases and J 5 bases; nucleotides not matched to a gene: 8. CDR1 and CDR2 from the germline V gene are MNHEY and SMNVEV (reference sequence).

The chain joins TRBV2 to TRBJ1-5, with D perhaps matching TRBD1 (6 bases). CDR1 and CDR2 from the germline V gene are SNHLY and FYNNEI. CDR3 length: 14 residues. The V gene lost 5 bases and the J gene lost 6 bases, with 14 bases spanning the gap. CDR3 nucleotides: TGTGCCAGCAGTCAACAGGGCGGAGGTCAGCCCCAGCATTTT. Its translation is CASSQQGGGQPQHF.

V gene TRBV6-1 combines with J gene TRBJ2-5, with D maybe TRBD2 (5 bases). Trimming shortened V by 5 bases and J by 5 bases, and 18 bases separated the two germline ends. CDR1 MNHNS and CDR2 SASEGT come from the germline V gene. The CDR3 contains 15 residues. In DNA form, the CDR3 reads TGTGCCAGCAGTTGGGGAACCGGGGAGAGGGAGACCCAGTACTTC. Translation: CASSWGTGERETQYF.

V is TRBV7-9 and J is TRBJ2-3; D gene ambiguous. The CDR3 loop spans 8 amino acids. Trimming stripped 5 bases from V and 10 bases from J, with 1 base between. Germline V CDR1 and CDR2: SEHNR, FQNEAQ (reference sequence). CDR3 protein: CASSPQYF. The CDR3 DNA sequence: TGTGCCAGCAGCCCGCAGTATTTT. Together with reference TRBV7-9 and TRBJ2-3, the CDR3 gives the full variable domain: DTGVSQNPRHKITKRGQNVTFRCDPISEHNRLYWYRQTLGQGPEFLTYFQNEAQLEKSRLLSDRFSAERPKGSFSTLEIQRTEQGDSAMYLCASSPQYFGPGTRLTVL.

The chain employs TRBV9 and TRBJ2-7, with D possibly matching TRBD2 (6 bases). From germline, CDR1 is SGDLS and CDR2 YYNGEE. The V and J ends lost 3 bases and 3 bases respectively, with 13 bases between them. The CDR3 runs 14 residues. The CDR3 sequence: CASSAHLASYEQYF. The CDR3, as DNA: TGTGCCAGCAGCGCCCATCTAGCGAGCTACGAGCAGTACTTC.

This chain joins TRBV7-2 and TRBJ1-5; D uncertain. This CDR3 has 15 amino acids. Germline-derived CDR1 and CDR2 are SGHTA and FQGNSA. Trimming took off 3 bases at V and 4 bases at J, with 13 bases between the two ends. The CDR3 is CASSFGPEGNQPQHF. The CDR3 coding sequence is TGTGCCAGCAGCTTCGGACCTGAAGGGAATCAGCCCCAGCATTTT.

The V gene is TRBV11-2, the J gene TRBJ1-1, with TRBD1 as a possible D gene (6 bases). Germline V CDR1 and CDR2: SGHAT, FQNNGV. The CDR3 loop spans 15 amino acids. The V end lost 4 bases, the J end lost 6 bases, and 18 bases lay between the germline ends. The CDR3 protein is CASSSDTGLLAEAFF. CDR3 DNA sequence: TGTGCCAGCAGCTCAGACACAGGGTTGCTAGCTGAAGCTTTCTTT.

This clone has a single count. This chain connects TRBV6-6 to TRBJ2-7; either TRBD1 or TRBD2 may fit D (5 bases each). This CDR3 has 13 amino acids. V lost 0 bases, J lost 6 bases, and 9 bases lay in between. The germline V gene encodes CDR1 MNHNY and CDR2 SVGAGI (reference sequence). CDR3 coding DNA: TGTGCCAGCAGTTACTCGAGAGGGACCGAGCAGTACTTC. Residues: CASSYSRGTEQYF.

The chain carries TRBV27 and TRBJ2-7; D may be TRBD2 (5 bases). In germline, CDR1 is MNHEY, CDR2 SMNVEV (reference sequence). The CDR3 is made up of 15 amino acids. Trimming removed 2 bases at V and 0 bases at J, with 11 bases between. This chain's CDR3 is CASSLEAVSSYEQYF. The CDR3 nucleotides are TGTGCCAGCAGTTTAGAAGCGGTGAGCTCCTACGAGCAGTACTTC.

V is TRBV6-1 and J is TRBJ2-3; 9 bases are a match to TRBD1. The CDR3 loop spans 15 amino acids. V shed 6 bases and J 3 bases; nucleotides not matched to a gene: 7. The germline V gene has CDR1 MNHNS and CDR2 SASEGT. This CDR3 reads CASRVPGQGTDTQYF. For the CDR3, the DNA is TGTGCCAGCAGGGTACCGGGACAGGGAACAGATACGCAGTATTTT.

The chain links TRBV7-9 to TRBJ2-7; 7 nucleotides match TRBD1. This CDR3 contains 18 residues. The V and J ends lost 0 bases and 2 bases, in that order; junction bases with no gene match: 13. Germline CDR1 SEHNR, CDR2 FQNEAQ (reference sequence). The CDR3 spells CASSLAVGTARGPYEQYF. For the CDR3, the DNA is TGTGCCAGCAGCTTAGCGGTAGGGACAGCCCGAGGCCCCTACGAGCAGTACTTC.

CDR3 nucleotides: TGTGCCAGCAGCTTGGGGGCATACTTCAGCGGAAGCTCCTACAATGAGCAGTTCTTC. It specifies CASSLGAYFSGSSYNEQFF. V usage is TRBV7-9 and J usage is TRBJ2-1, with a weak D call TRBD1 (6 bases). The ends were cut back, 3 bases at V and 0 bases at J, with 21 bases in the middle. Germline V gives CDR1 SEHNR, CDR2 FQNEAQ (reference sequence). The CDR3 loop spans 19 amino acids.

This clone was found a few times. The rearrangement uses TRBV28 and TRBJ2-1; 7 bases fit TRBD2. Trimming removed 1 base from V and 6 bases from J; junction bases left unmatched: 6. The CDR3 is 15 residues long. In germline, CDR1 is MDHEN, CDR2 SYDVKM. Written as DNA, the CDR3 is TGTGCCAGCAGTTTATACGCGGGAGAGATCAATGAGCAGTTCTTC. This translates into CASSLYAGEINEQFF. Full variable domain (missing parts from reference TRBV28 and TRBJ2-1): DVKVTQSSRYLVKRTGEKVFLECVQDMDHENMFWYRQDPGLGLRLIYFSYDVKMKEKGDIPEGYSVSREKKERFSLILESASTNQTSMYLCASSLYAGEINEQFFGPGTRLTVL.

This rearrangement joins TRBV4-3 to TRBJ2-6; 9 nucleotides agree with TRBD1. The germline CDR1 and CDR2 sequences are LGHNA and YSLEER. The J segment lost 4 bases and the V segment lost 1 base, leaving 5 bases of the junction unmatched. The CDR3 extends over 17 amino acids. In DNA, the CDR3 is TGCGCCAGCAGCCAAGCCCGGGACAGGGTAGGGGCCAACGTCCTGACTTTC. Translation: CASSQARDRVGANVLTF.

J is TRBJ1-1 and V is TRBV21-1; TRBD1, the table's D call, lacks a check against the DNA. TRBV21-1 is a listed pseudogene. The CDR3 is made up of 14 amino acids. CDR3 protein: CASGLNDRIPEAFF. The CDR3 nucleotides are TGTGCCAGCGGGCTGAACGACAGGATCCCTGAAGCTTTCTTT.

V usage is TRBV28 and J usage is TRBJ2-7; 14 nucleotides agree with TRBD2. The CDR3 is 17 amino acids. Per the germline V gene, CDR1 is MDHEN and CDR2 is SYDVKM. Losses at the gene ends were 3 bases for V and 3 bases for J; bases not matched to a gene: 7. The CDR3 region is CASSLFTGTSGSYEQYF. As DNA, the CDR3 is TGTGCCAGCAGTTTGTTCACCGGGACTAGCGGGAGCTACGAGCAGTACTTC.

The genes are TRBV6-1 and TRBJ2-7, with 11 bases that match TRBD2. The CDR3 is 14 residues long. Germline V gene lookup returns CDR1 MNHNS and CDR2 SASEGT. Losses at the gene ends were 8 bases for V and 3 bases for J; bases not matched to a gene: 6. For the CDR3, the DNA is TGTGCCAGCTTTGGAGGGACTAGCGGCTACGAGCAGTACTTC. Translation gives CASFGGTSGYEQYF.

This clone was found a few times. The chain is built from TRBV6-5 and TRBJ1-1, with TRBD1 as a possible D gene (6 bases). The CDR3 length is 13 residues. V lost 10 bases and J 5 bases, leaving 17 bases between the germline ends. Germline V gene sequence: CDR1 MNHEY, CDR2 SVGAGI. In DNA, the CDR3 is TGTGCCACCCGAGGGGGGGGGAATACTGAAGCTTTCTTT. Its translation: CATRGGGNTEAFF.

The J gene is TRBJ2-1, the V gene TRBV4-1, with no clear D. The CDR3 has 15 amino acids. Germline V gene lookup returns CDR1 MGHRA and CDR2 YSYEKL. V was shortened by 0 bases and J by 9 bases, with 15 bases between the two germline ends. The CDR3: CASSQEGSTWGEQFF. In DNA, the CDR3 is TGCGCCAGCAGCCAAGAAGGGTCCACATGGGGTGAGCAGTTCTTC.

The count of this clone is one. The chain uses TRBV2 and TRBJ2-3; TRBD1 matches at 8 bases. CDR3 length equals 14 residues. Per the germline V gene, CDR1 is SNHLY and CDR2 is FYNNEI. The ends lost 6 bases at V and 0 bases at J; junction bases unmatched: 2. This CDR3 is CASRQGVSTDTQYF. The CDR3 DNA is TGTGCCAGCAGACAGGGGGTGAGCACAGATACGCAGTATTTT.

The J gene is TRBJ1-3, the V gene TRBV4-3, with D unresolved. Germline V gene data show CDR1 as LGHNA and CDR2 as YSLEER. The CDR3 is 15 amino acids. Trimming left V 2 bases short and J 0 bases short, with 8 bases between. Here the CDR3 reads CASSQSPRSGNTIYF. The CDR3 DNA reads as TGCGCCAGCAGCCAATCACCGCGCTCTGGAAACACCATATATTTT.

This clone has a handful of counts. The chain joins TRBV15 to TRBJ2-1; 7 bases align to TRBD1. V lost 2 bases to trimming and J lost 4 bases; unmatched junction nucleotides: 5. The CDR3 consists of 15 residues. Germline CDR1 reads LNHNV; CDR2 reads YYDKDF (reference sequence). CDR3 sequence (DNA): TGTGCCACCAGCAGAACCGGACAGGTATACAATGAGCAGTTCTTC. Protein sequence: CATSRTGQVYNEQFF.

The rearrangement links TRBV9 to TRBJ2-2; 7 bases agree with TRBD2. The CDR3 extends over 16 amino acids. The V segment lost 6 bases and the J segment 4 bases; nucleotides outside the gene matches: 12. The germline V gene encodes CDR1 SGDLS and CDR2 YYNGEE. The CDR3 DNA follows: TGTGCCAGCACCCGGGGTGCGGGAGTGGGCACCGGGGAGCTGTTTTTT. This translates into CASTRGAGVGTGELFF.